The TCR beta chain described here comes from a study of blood T cells in healthy people across ages. Germline lookup yields CDR1 SEHNR and CDR2 FQNEAQ (reference sequence). The V gene end was trimmed by 0 bases and the J gene end by 3 bases; junction bases not matched to a gene: 2. This CDR3 has 15 residues. The use of a sample-barcoded 5' primer and a J-beta primer mix characterized a second PCR of 7 to 11 cycles. TCRdb analysed the 5' RACE reads with MiXCR anew, one entry per CDR3 protein. The table includes 1.5 million to 1.9 million distinct CDR3 sequences, 42% detected once. Only a few counts were recorded for this clonotype.

The sequence derives from a woman between 18 and 30 years old in good health. The rearrangement uses TRBV7-9 and TRBJ1-5; the match to TRBD1 covers 7 bases. The sample was blood. The CDR3 reads CASSLADRANQPQHF. Written as DNA, the CDR3 is TGTGCCAGCAGCTTAGCAGACAGGGCCAATCAGCCCCAGCATTTT.